The 4 T cell receptor beta chains given below trace back to one sample, sequenced in a study of blood T cells in healthy people across ages. The use of a sample-barcoded 5' primer and a J-beta primer mix characterized a second PCR of roughly 7 to 11 cycles. TCRdb re-derived calls from the 5' RACE reads in MiXCR, one entry per CDR3 protein. The table includes roughly 900,000 distinct CDR3 sequences, around 49% detected once. The material sequenced was blood. Every receptor here comes from a man aged 25-45 years in good health.

V gene TRBV18 combines with J gene TRBJ2-3; TRBD2 might be the D (5 bases). There are 15 residues in the CDR3. Trimming shortened V by 2 bases and J by 4 bases, and 13 bases separated the two germline ends. CDR1 and CDR2 (germline): KGHSH, LQKENI. The CDR3, as DNA: TGTGCCAGCTCACCAGGGAAAGGGAGAGCAGATACGCAGTATTTT. It is translated as CASSPGKGRADTQYF.

The chain combines TRBV29-1 with TRBJ2-7; D gene uncertain. Germline-derived CDR1 and CDR2 are SQVTM and ANQGSEA. Trimming left V 4 bases short and J 4 bases short, with 8 bases between. This CDR3 spans 11 amino acids. Here the CDR3 reads CSVVGGYEQYF. CDR3 DNA sequence: TGCAGCGTTGTAGGTGGGTACGAGCAGTACTTC.

There are a few counts of this clonotype. This chain connects TRBV10-3 to TRBJ1-5; TRBD1 aligns across 12 bases. With 0 bases clipped from V and 6 bases from J, the junction kept 6 bases outside the gene matches. The CDR3 contains 17 residues. CDR1 is ENHRY and CDR2 is SYGVKD in the germline V gene. The CDR3 DNA is TGTGCCATCAGTGAGTCCTACGGGACAGGGGGCGGTCAGCCCCAGCATTTT. It is translated as CAISESYGTGGGQPQHF.

This clonotype was found a few times. The rearrangement joins TRBV24-1 to TRBJ2-1, with 11 bases matching TRBD2. Germline V gene lookup returns CDR1 KGHDR and CDR2 SFDVKD. This CDR3 is 16 amino acids long. V lost 4 bases and J lost 5; bases outside the gene matches: 6. The CDR3 reads CATSDILAGVDNEQFF. Written as DNA, the CDR3 is TGTGCCACCAGTGACATACTAGCGGGGGTGGACAATGAGCAGTTCTTC.